This TCR beta chain came from a study of regulatory T cells in long-lasting Graves disease. Sample time point: newly diagnosed GD, antithyroid drugs for less than 3 months. Generation of the TCR library employed RNA extracted from PBMCs. Study conclusions and caveats: Persistent Graves' cases showed lower TCR diversity than newly diagnosed cases.

V was shortened by 3 bases and J by 5 bases, with 11 bases between the two germline ends. The CDR3 contains 13 residues. CDR1 is LGHDT, CDR2 YNNKEL, per germline (reference sequence). This clonotype was found many times. Its specificity is unknown. With iRepertoire HTBI primers and Arm-PCR of CDR3 regions, TCR beta libraries were built. Each CDR3 protein gets one entry after TCRdb re-called the multiplex PCR reads with MiXCR. Of about 470,000 distinct CDR3 sequences listed, around 14% are singletons. The same sample was also used in a study of T cells in Graves' hyperthyroidism and ophthalmopathy.

This chain connects TRBV3-1 to TRBJ2-7; D call uncertain. The TCR was taken from a woman aged 25 to 39 with Graves disease. Sequenced here: peripheral blood mononuclear cells (PBMCs), sampled at new diagnosis, from a patient treated with antithyroid drugs. CDR3 DNA sequence: TGTGCCAGCAGCCACCTCAACGGCAACGAGCAGTACTTC. It translates to CASSHLNGNEQYF.